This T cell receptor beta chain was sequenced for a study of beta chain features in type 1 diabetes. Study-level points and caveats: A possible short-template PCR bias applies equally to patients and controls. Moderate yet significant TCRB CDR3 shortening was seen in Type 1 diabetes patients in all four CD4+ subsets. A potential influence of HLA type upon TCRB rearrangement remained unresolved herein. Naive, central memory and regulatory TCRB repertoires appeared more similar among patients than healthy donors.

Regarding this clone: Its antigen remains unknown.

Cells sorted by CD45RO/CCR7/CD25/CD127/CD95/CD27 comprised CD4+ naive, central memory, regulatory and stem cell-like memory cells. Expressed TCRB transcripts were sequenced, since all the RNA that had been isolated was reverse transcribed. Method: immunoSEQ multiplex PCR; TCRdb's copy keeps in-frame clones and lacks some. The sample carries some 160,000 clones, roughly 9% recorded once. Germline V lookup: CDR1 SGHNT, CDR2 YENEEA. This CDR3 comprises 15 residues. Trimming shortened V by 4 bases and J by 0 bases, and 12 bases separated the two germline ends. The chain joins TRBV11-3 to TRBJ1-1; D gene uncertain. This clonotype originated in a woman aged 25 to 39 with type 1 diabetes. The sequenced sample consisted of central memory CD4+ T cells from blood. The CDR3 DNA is TGTGCCAGCAGCTATGGAGGTTCCATGAACACTGAAGCTTTCTTT. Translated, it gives CASSYGGSMNTEAFF.